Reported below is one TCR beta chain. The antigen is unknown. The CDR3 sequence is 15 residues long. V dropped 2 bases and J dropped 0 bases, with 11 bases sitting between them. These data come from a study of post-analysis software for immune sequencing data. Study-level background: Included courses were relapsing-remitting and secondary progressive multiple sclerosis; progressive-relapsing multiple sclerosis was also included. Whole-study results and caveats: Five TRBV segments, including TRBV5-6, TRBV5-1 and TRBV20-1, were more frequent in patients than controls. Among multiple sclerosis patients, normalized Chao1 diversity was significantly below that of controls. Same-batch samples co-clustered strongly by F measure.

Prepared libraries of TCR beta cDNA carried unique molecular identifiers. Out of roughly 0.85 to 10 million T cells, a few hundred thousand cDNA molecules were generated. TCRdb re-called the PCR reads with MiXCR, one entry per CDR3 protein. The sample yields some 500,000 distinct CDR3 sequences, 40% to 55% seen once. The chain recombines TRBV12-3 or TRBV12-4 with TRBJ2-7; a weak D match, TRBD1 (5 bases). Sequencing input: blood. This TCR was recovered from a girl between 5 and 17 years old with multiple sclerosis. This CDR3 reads CASSLTAGPSYEQYF. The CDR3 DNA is TGTGCCAGCAGTTTAACGGCAGGGCCCTCCTACGAGCAGTACTTC.